The rows below give T cell receptor beta chains drawn from one sample of a study of neoadjuvant anti-PD-1 for oral cavity cancer. Repertoires were generated with immunoSEQ multiplex PCR, while TCRdb's copy carries only in-frame clones and drops some. Of about 9,300 clones in the sample, around 63% were seen once. Specimen: tumor tissue, collected before nivolumab (anti-PD-1) treatment. These receptors were obtained from a person aged 35 to 85 with oral cavity squamous cell carcinoma. CDR3s include the opening cysteine and the closing phenylalanine or tryptophan. Fields, in order: V gene, clone size, J gene, D gene, CDR3 DNA, CDR3 protein. A D gene is named only where the DNA matches it firmly. Size values are once, few and many counts, or a class for expanded clones, and some rows have none.

>TRBV19|NA|TRBJ1-5|NA
TGTGCCAGTAGTATGGGGTCTCGCAATCAGCCCCAGCATTTT
CASSMGSRNQPQHF
>TRBV5-1|NA|TRBJ2-7|TRBD2
TGCGCCAGCAGGGCGGGAGTGGGATACGAGCAGTACTTC
CASRAGVGYEQYF
>TRBV5-1|NA|TRBJ2-7|NA
TGCGCCAGCAGCTTGGGACCGTCCGCCTACGAGCAGTACTTC
CASSLGPSAYEQYF
>TRBV7-9|NA|TRBJ1-2|NA
TGTGCCAGCACCACAGACGAACCCGGCGCCTTC
CASTTDEPGAF
>TRBV7-2|NA|TRBJ2-7|NA
TGTGCCAGCAGTTACGATGGCTCCTACGAGCAGTACTTC
CASSYDGSYEQYF
>TRBV5-6|NA|TRBJ1-1|NA
TGTGCCAGCAGGGGGTCGGGACAAACCGCGCCTGAAGCTTTCTTT
CASRGSGQTAPEAFF
>TRBV19|NA|TRBJ1-1|TRBD1
TGTGCCAGTAGTATCAGGGGCGACAGGGTGGCTGAAGCTTTCTTT
CASSIRGDRVAEAFF
>TRBV6-1|NA|TRBJ1-4|TRBD1
TGTGCCAGCAGGGCAACGGACAGGGGAGTCGGGAAACTGTTTTTT
CASRATDRGVGKLFF
>TRBV10-1|few|TRBJ1-3|NA
TGCGCCAGCAGCTACAGCTCTGGAAACACCATATATTTT
CASSYSSGNTIYF
>TRBV7-8|NA|TRBJ2-1|TRBD1
TGTGCCAGCAGCTCCCGACAGGGACCAGGTTACAATGAGCAGTTCTTC
CASSSRQGPGYNEQFF
>TRBV2|NA|TRBJ1-1|NA
TGTGCCAGCAGTGAAGGGTCCGGCAGGGAAGCTTTCTTT
CASSEGSGREAFF
>TRBV7-9|few|TRBJ1-2|NA
TGTGCCAGCAGCTTAGGTGTGGCAGGGAATTTTGGCTACACCTTC
CASSLGVAGNFGYTF
>TRBV19|NA|TRBJ1-2|NA
TGTGCCACCGACCTCTCACCAGACCAAGGGTATGGCTACACCTTC
CATDLSPDQGYGYTF
>TRBV11-2|NA|TRBJ2-5|TRBD2
TGTGCCAGCAGCTTAAAGCCAGCGGGGGGCTTCGGAAAGACCCAGTACTTC
CASSLKPAGGFGKTQYF
>TRBV4-1|NA|TRBJ1-1|NA
TGCGCCAGCAGCCAATTTGGGTACAGCAACACTGAAGCTTTCTTT
CASSQFGYSNTEAFF
>TRBV5-1|few|TRBJ2-4|TRBD1
TGCGCCAGCAGCCCCAAGGACAGGGGCAGACTAGCCAAAAACATTCAGTACTTC
CASSPKDRGRLAKNIQYF
>TRBV21-1|NA|TRBJ1-1|NA
TGTGCCAGCAGCAAAGGGAGGATGAACACTGAAGCTTTCTTT
CASSKGRMNTEAFF
>TRBV5-1|once|TRBJ2-1|TRBD2
TGCGCCAGCAGCTTGGTCGTTAGCGGGAGTGTGGATGAGCAGTTCTTC
CASSLVVSGSVDEQFF
>TRBV7-9|few|TRBJ2-7|NA
TGTGCCAGCAGCAGTGATTGGGTTACGCAGTACTTC
CASSSDWVTQYF
>TRBV7-8|NA|TRBJ2-7|NA
TGTGCCAGCAGCTTGGGGCTCCGGGTCTCCTACGAGCAGTACTTC
CASSLGLRVSYEQYF
>TRBV27|few|TRBJ2-7|TRBD2
TGTGCCAGCAGTTTACTAGCGGCCAGCTCCTACGAGCAGTACTTC
CASSLLAASSYEQYF
>TRBV7-2|few|TRBJ1-2|TRBD1
TGTGCCAGCAGCTTAAGTTGGGACAGTCTTCTCTACACCTTC
CASSLSWDSLLYTF
>TRBV18|few|TRBJ1-2|NA
TGTGCCAGCTCGTCGGATGGGGCGGGAGGCTACACCTTC
CASSSDGAGGYTF
>TRBV7-8|NA|TRBJ1-2|NA
TGTGCCAGCAGCTTAGGTGGATACTATGGCTACACCTTC
CASSLGGYYGYTF
>TRBV2|few|TRBJ2-7|TRBD1
TGTGCCAGCAGTCAACAGGGGGAGACTTCGGGAGAGCAGTACTTC
CASSQQGETSGEQYF
>TRBV27|NA|TRBJ1-2|TRBD1
TGTGCCAGCAGTGGACAGGGGGACTATGGCTACACCTTC
CASSGQGDYGYTF
>TRBV28|few|TRBJ1-2|TRBD1
TGTGCCAGCAGTTATCAGGGGGGGAACTATGGCTACACCTTC
CASSYQGGNYGYTF
>TRBV27|NA|TRBJ2-1|NA
TGTGCCAGCAGTATAAGTTCATCTGACAATGAGCAGTTCTTC
CASSISSSDNEQFF
>TRBV6-4|NA|TRBJ1-6|TRBD1
TGTGCCAGCAGTGAATTCAGGGGGAATTCACCCCTCCACTTT
CASSEFRGNSPLHF
>TRBV9|NA|TRBJ2-7|NA
TGTGCCAGCAGTCCGAAGAGGCTGGGCGAGCAGTACTTC
CASSPKRLGEQYF
>TRBV14|NA|TRBJ2-7|NA
TGTGCCAGCAGCCAAGGGGCTTGGCGGAATAACTACGAGCAGTACTTC
CASSQGAWRNNYEQYF
>TRBV30|NA|TRBJ2-3|NA
TGTGCCTCAACAGTACGCACAGATACGCAGTATTTT
CASTVRTDTQYF
>TRBV6-5|NA|TRBJ2-1|NA
TGTGCCAGCAGTTACTTACAGGGTCGGTCCTACAATGAGCAGTTCTTC
CASSYLQGRSYNEQFF
>TRBV5-6|NA|TRBJ1-4|NA
TGTGCCAGCAGCACCTACAGGACGGCAACTAATGAAAAACTGTTTTTT
CASSTYRTATNEKLFF
>TRBV4-1|medium-sized|TRBJ2-5|NA
TGCGCCAGCAGCCAAGAAGAGACCCAGTACTTC
CASSQEETQYF
>TRBV6-1|NA|TRBJ1-6|NA
TGTGCCAGCAGGCTTAGTTCACCCCTCCACTTT
CASRLSSPLHF
>TRBV9|NA|TRBJ2-3|NA
TGTGCCAGCAGCGCCTCCCTTCTGGACGGGGCTACGCAGTATTTT
CASSASLLDGATQYF
>TRBV10-3|few|TRBJ2-1|TRBD2
TGTGCCATCAGTAGTGGTAGCGGGAGAGTCTCCTACAATGAGCAGTTCTTC
CAISSGSGRVSYNEQFF
>TRBV28|NA|TRBJ2-6|NA
TGTGCCAGCACTCCTGAGGCGAGGGCCAACGTCCTGACTTTC
CASTPEARANVLTF
>TRBV6-5|few|TRBJ1-1|NA
TGTGCCAGCAGACGATACAGGGATGGATTAACTGAAGCTTTCTTT
CASRRYRDGLTEAFF
>TRBV30|NA|TRBJ2-1|TRBD1
TGTGCCTGGAGTAGACAGGGGAGCTCCTACAATGAGCAGTTCTTC
CAWSRQGSSYNEQFF
>TRBV15|NA|TRBJ2-6|TRBD2
TGTGCCACCAGCCTAGCGGGGGGCTCTGGGGCCAACGTCCTGACTTTC
CATSLAGGSGANVLTF
>TRBV10-3|NA|TRBJ2-7|NA
TGTGCCATCAGTGAGCGGCGGGACACCTCCTACGAGCAGTACTTC
CAISERRDTSYEQYF
>TRBV30|few|TRBJ1-1|NA
TGTGCCTGGAGTGTAGGGGGGGAAACTGAAGCTTTCTTT
CAWSVGGETEAFF
>TRBV10-1|NA|TRBJ2-3|TRBD1
TGCGCCAGCAGCTACAGGGGGCGTCAAGATACGCAGTATTTT
CASSYRGRQDTQYF
>TRBV5-4|few|TRBJ1-2|NA
TGTGCCAGCAGCTCGGACAGCCCGGAGGGGAAGGGCTACACCTTC
CASSSDSPEGKGYTF
>TRBV5-4|few|TRBJ2-5|NA
TGTGCCAGCAGCTTGGTCAGGGGTTTGGGGCAAGAGACCCAGTACTTC
CASSLVRGLGQETQYF
>TRBV10-3|NA|TRBJ2-5|NA
TGTGCCATCAGTGCAGACAGTGGGCAAGAGACCCAGTACTTC
CAISADSGQETQYF
>TRBV7-8|NA|TRBJ1-2|NA
TGTGCCAGCAGCCCCAACCCCGGGGGGACGGACTATGGCTACACCTTC
CASSPNPGGTDYGYTF
>TRBV10-3|NA|TRBJ1-1|NA
TGTGCCATCAGTGCAGGGCCAATGAACACTGAAGCTTTCTTT
CAISAGPMNTEAFF